The next 32 T cell receptor beta chains were all read from a single sample in a study of T cell changes during pregnancy in multiple sclerosis. Generated by immunoSEQ multiplex PCR, the TCRdb table keeps only in-frame clones and is missing some. The table shows around 95,000 clones, with 94% occurring only once. The sample was peripheral blood, taken after pregnancy. The receptors were gathered from a female donor in good health, enrolled as a control in a pregnancy study.

This chain uses TRBV6-5 with TRBJ1-5, with D unclear. V was cut by 6 bases and J by 5 bases, with 14 bases left in between. This CDR3 comprises 14 residues. Per germline, CDR1 MNHEY and CDR2 SVGAGI. Written as DNA, the CDR3 is TGTGCCAGCAGACCGCGCAGCGGCGATCAGCCCCAGCATTTT. Amino acid sequence: CASRPRSGDQPQHF.

This clone appeared once. The rearrangement links TRBV6-1 to TRBJ1-1, with a tentative D call TRBD1 (5 bases). V was pared by 5 bases and J by 3 bases, with 13 bases between. CDR3 length: 14 amino acids. Looked up from germline, CDR1 is MNHNS and CDR2 is SASEGT. CDR3 sequence: CASSPDSLYTEAFF. DNA of the CDR3: TGTGCCAGCAGTCCCGACAGCCTTTACACTGAAGCTTTCTTT.

V and J are TRBV27 and TRBJ2-5; maybe TRBD2 (5 bases). The CDR3 is 13 residues long. The V gene's germline CDR1 is MNHEY and CDR2 SMNVEV (reference sequence). V was clipped by 6 bases and J by 6 bases, with 14 bases between them. The CDR3 DNA follows: TGTGCCAGCAGCTTCGGGGAGCGGCAGACCCAGTACTTC. This sequence encodes CASSFGERQTQYF.

The V and J genes are TRBV27 and TRBJ1-5; 8 bases align to TRBD1. The ends lost 5 bases at V and 6 bases at J; junction bases unmatched: 12. The CDR3 spans 16 residues. Germline loops: CDR1 MNHEY, CDR2 SMNVEV (reference sequence). CDR3 region: CASSTRFFDRGQPQHF. In DNA, the CDR3 is TGTGCCAGCAGTACTCGCTTTTTTGACAGGGGTCAGCCCCAGCATTTT.

The rearrangement uses TRBV27 and TRBJ2-7; 10 bases line up with TRBD2. CDR1 and CDR2 from the germline V gene are MNHEY and SMNVEV (reference sequence). The CDR3 runs to 14 residues. V lost 3 bases and J lost 6; bases outside the gene matches: 5. CDR3 coding DNA: TGTGCCAGCAGTTTGGGCCTAGCGGGAGCCGAGCAGTACTTC. It encodes CASSLGLAGAEQYF.

The chain employs TRBV6-1 and TRBJ2-7; D call uncertain. CDR3 length: 14 amino acids. Germline CDR1 MNHNS, CDR2 SASEGT. V was cut by 4 bases and J by 0 bases, with 10 bases left in between. The CDR3 loop reads CASSVTANSYEQYF. In nucleotides, the CDR3 is TGTGCCAGCAGTGTTACAGCTAACTCCTACGAGCAGTACTTC.

The chain joins TRBV6-1 to TRBJ2-7; weak D call: TRBD2 (5 bases). CDR1 MNHNS and CDR2 SASEGT come from the germline V gene. Trimming left V 4 bases short and J 1 base short, with 14 bases between. This CDR3 has 15 residues. CDR3 protein: CASSAIRGLSYEQYF. CDR3 nucleotide sequence: TGTGCCAGCAGTGCAATCCGGGGATTATCCTACGAGCAGTACTTC.

V is TRBV29-1 and J is TRBJ1-1, with D tentatively TRBD1 (6 bases). The CDR3 consists of 13 residues. Between the trimmed V and J ends, which lost 1 base and 5 bases, there was a span of 11 bases. Germline lookup yields CDR1 SQVTM and CDR2 ANQGSEA. DNA for the CDR3: TGCAGCGTTGAAGGGGGTCAGGGGACTGAAGCTTTCTTT. This gives the protein CSVEGGQGTEAFF.

The chain carries TRBV5-4 and TRBJ1-1; D unclear. The CDR3 covers 13 residues. Germline V gene sequence: CDR1 SGHNT, CDR2 YYREEE (reference sequence). Trimming took off 0 bases at V and 4 bases at J, with 7 bases between the two ends. The CDR3 sequence: CASSLVSGTEAFF. The CDR3, as DNA: TGTGCCAGCAGCTTGGTGTCAGGCACTGAAGCTTTCTTT.

DNA of the CDR3: TGTGCCAGCACCTCAGGGTATTACAATCAGCCCCAGCATTTT. The encoded protein is CASTSGYYNQPQHF. This chain links TRBV28 with TRBJ1-5; TRBD1 might be the D (5 bases). Germline CDR1 reads MDHEN; CDR2 reads SYDVKM. Trimming took 7 bases from V and 3 from J, leaving 13 bases between them. The CDR3 contains 14 residues.

The V gene is TRBV15, the J gene TRBJ1-6; D might be TRBD1 (5 bases). The CDR3 spans 17 residues. The V and J ends lost 5 bases and 7 bases respectively, with 21 bases between them. Germline V lookup: CDR1 LNHNV, CDR2 YYDKDF (reference sequence). CDR3: CATSDRTVTGGNSPLHF. CDR3 bases: TGTGCCACCAGCGACCGCACCGTAACGGGGGGAAATTCACCCCTCCACTTT.

The table lists this clone with a count of one. The chain's CDR3 is CSVEIWGGRASYEQYF. The CDR3 DNA reads TGCAGCGTTGAGATTTGGGGCGGGAGGGCCTCCTACGAGCAGTACTTC. V usage is TRBV29-1 and J usage is TRBJ2-7; TRBD2 matches 9 bases. There are 16 residues in the CDR3. Germline V CDR1 and CDR2: SQVTM, ANQGSEA. Trimming took 3 bases from V and 0 from J; bases not matched to a gene: 9.

The genes are TRBV28 and TRBJ2-1; D is undetermined. V shed 6 bases and J shed 2 bases, with 5 bases lying between them. The germline gives CDR1 MDHEN, CDR2 SYDVKM. This CDR3 comprises 12 residues. The CDR3 sequence is CASSLPYNEQFF. The CDR3 DNA follows: TGTGCCAGCAGCCTACCCTACAATGAGCAGTTCTTC. Using reference TRBV28 and TRBJ2-1 for the parts outside the CDR3, the full variable domain is DVKVTQSSRYLVKRTGEKVFLECVQDMDHENMFWYRQDPGLGLRLIYFSYDVKMKEKGDIPEGYSVSREKKERFSLILESASTNQTSMYLCASSLPYNEQFFGPGTRLTVL.

This clone appeared once. The V and J genes are TRBV4-1 and TRBJ2-1; 9 nucleotides agree with TRBD2. J lost 13 bases, V lost 1 base, and 8 bases had no gene match. This CDR3 has 14 residues. Per germline, CDR1 MGHRA and CDR2 YSYEKL. In DNA form, the CDR3 reads TGCGCCAGCAGCCAAGTAGCGGGAGTGGAAGAACAGTTCTTC. Translation gives CASSQVAGVEEQFF.

The rearrangement joins TRBV6-5 to TRBJ2-1; no definite D call. Germline loops: CDR1 MNHEY, CDR2 SVGAGI. CDR3 size: 13 residues. V was cut by 6 bases and J by 2 bases, with 8 bases left in between. CDR3 in DNA: TGTGCCAGCAGGGGCGAACCCTACAATGAGCAGTTCTTC. It encodes CASRGEPYNEQFF.

The V and J genes are TRBV14 and TRBJ1-2; TRBD1 is a possible D gene (6 bases). This CDR3 spans 13 amino acids. The germline V gene encodes CDR1 SGHDN and CDR2 FVKESK. The ends were cut back, 3 bases at V and 5 bases at J, with 10 bases in the middle. The CDR3 DNA sequence: TGTGCCAGCAGCCAGACGGACAGTTATGGCTACACCTTC. Protein product: CASSQTDSYGYTF.

Comments on this clone: One end of the junction fails to match germline, which may point to a read error. CDR3 protein: CASSLGTGQGVLWNF. CDR3 nucleotides: TGCGCCAGCAGCTTGGGCACAGGACAGGGGGTTTTGTGGAACTTC. The chain uses TRBV5-1 and TRBJ2-7; TRBD1 agrees at 10 bases. The CDR3 is 15 residues long. Per germline, CDR1 SGHRS and CDR2 YFSETQ.

The rearrangement uses TRBV15 and TRBJ1-1; no clear D gene. This CDR3 is built from 12 residues. V was cut by 5 bases and J by 3 bases, with 7 bases left in between. From germline, CDR1 is LNHNV and CDR2 YYDKDF (reference sequence). CDR3: CATSAGDTEAFF. The CDR3 region has the DNA TGTGCCACCAGCGCCGGGGACACTGAAGCTTTCTTT.

The chain couples TRBV7-2 to TRBJ2-7, with TRBD2 matching over 10 bases. V trimming: 1 base; J trimming: 4 bases; junction bases outside the gene matches: 7. The germline gives CDR1 SGHTA, CDR2 FQGNSA. The CDR3 sequence is 16 residues long. For the CDR3, the DNA is TGTGCCAGCAGCTTAGGGCTAGCGGGAGTCGGGTACGAGCAGTACTTC. It translates to CASSLGLAGVGYEQYF.

This chain joins TRBV28 and TRBJ2-7; 11 bases fit TRBD2. This CDR3 is built from 17 residues. Germline V gene data show CDR1 as MDHEN and CDR2 as SYDVKM. After removal of 4 bases from V and 2 bases from J, the junction contained 10 bases not matched to a gene. CDR3 nucleotides: TGTGCCAGCAGTTCCCCACTAGCGGGAGTGGCCCCCTACGAGCAGTACTTC. Protein product: CASSSPLAGVAPYEQYF.

The chain joins TRBV7-9 to TRBJ2-3; weak D call: TRBD1 (5 bases). The CDR3 totals 16 residues. Germline V gene lookup returns CDR1 SEHNR and CDR2 FQNEAQ (reference sequence). Trimming cost V 0 bases and J 2 bases, with 12 bases left between them. The chain's CDR3 is CASSLAGRPSTDTQYF. DNA for the CDR3: TGTGCCAGCAGCTTAGCGGGGCGGCCGTCCACAGATACGCAGTATTTT.

The V call is TRBV5-6, the J call TRBJ2-6, with D perhaps matching TRBD1 (7 bases). Germline V CDR1 and CDR2: SGHDT, YYEEEE. CDR3 length equals 16 residues. With 6 bases removed from V and 3 bases from J, the gap between germline ends came to 16 bases. The CDR3: CASNPGGTFGANVLTF. The CDR3 DNA is TGTGCCAGCAACCCAGGGGGGACCTTTGGGGCCAACGTCCTGACTTTC.

This chain joins TRBV6-1 and TRBJ2-7; 11 positions agree with TRBD2. The CDR3 is 17 residues long. Per germline, CDR1 MNHNS and CDR2 SASEGT. V trimming: 0 bases; J trimming: 3 bases; junction bases outside the gene matches: 7. This CDR3 reads CASSEALASGRLYEQYF. The CDR3, as DNA: TGTGCCAGCAGTGAAGCGCTCGCTAGCGGGAGGCTCTACGAGCAGTACTTC.

This rearrangement joins TRBV2 to TRBJ2-6; 7 bases are shared with TRBD1. The ends lost 6 bases at V and 3 bases at J; junction bases unmatched: 14. This CDR3 spans 18 amino acids. CDR1 and CDR2 from the germline V gene are SNHLY and FYNNEI. CDR3 sequence (DNA): TGTGCCAGCAGGGACCGGGACAGCCCCCGTGTTGGGGCCAACGTCCTGACTTTC. Its translation is CASRDRDSPRVGANVLTF.

This sequence joins TRBV4-1 and TRBJ2-3; 7 nucleotides line up with TRBD1. Germline values: CDR1 MGHRA, CDR2 YSYEKL. This CDR3 is built from 16 residues. Losses at the gene ends were 4 bases for V and 0 bases for J; bases not matched to a gene: 7. The CDR3 spells CASSPGSGGSTDTQYF. In DNA, the CDR3 is TGCGCCAGCAGCCCGGGGTCAGGGGGAAGCACAGATACGCAGTATTTT.

J is TRBJ2-2 and V is TRBV5-1; D remains unclear. Germline V gives CDR1 SGHRS, CDR2 YFSETQ. The CDR3 spans 16 residues. Trimming pared 0 bases from V and 5 bases from J, leaving 14 bases between. CDR3: CASSLASGPVTGELFF. In DNA form, the CDR3 reads TGCGCCAGCAGCTTGGCCTCTGGGCCAGTTACCGGGGAGCTGTTTTTT.

The chain's CDR3 is CASSLVGGTSGADTQYF. Written as DNA, the CDR3 is TGTGCCAGCAGCTTAGTAGGGGGGACTAGCGGTGCAGATACGCAGTATTTT. The chain recombines TRBV7-9 with TRBJ2-3; 11 nucleotides agree with TRBD2. This CDR3 region has 17 residues. V shed 1 base and J 4 bases; nucleotides not matched to a gene: 7. Germline-derived CDR1 and CDR2 are SEHNR and FQNEAQ (reference sequence). The variable domain in full, completed from reference TRBV7-9 and TRBJ2-3, reads DTGVSQNPRHKITKRGQNVTFRCDPISEHNRLYWYRQTLGQGPEFLTYFQNEAQLEKSRLLSDRFSAERPKGSFSTLEIQRTEQGDSAMYLCASSLVGGTSGADTQYFGPGTRLTVL.

The genes are TRBV29-1 and TRBJ2-5; 9 nucleotides line up with TRBD1. This CDR3 comprises 13 residues. Germline trimming cut 7 bases from V and 2 bases from J; bases unmatched to any gene: 5. Germline values: CDR1 SQVTM, CDR2 ANQGSEA. The CDR3 region is CSGADRGQETQYF. Here the CDR3 DNA reads TGCAGCGGGGCGGACAGGGGTCAAGAGACCCAGTACTTC.

The CDR3 region is CASSQLQGAASPLHF. Written as DNA, the CDR3 is TGTGCCAGCAGTCAGCTACAGGGGGCGGCTTCACCCCTCCACTTT. The J gene is TRBJ1-6, the V gene TRBV28, with 9 positions matching TRBD1. The CDR3 is made up of 15 amino acids. V dropped 5 bases and J dropped 9; count of bases not matched to a gene: 8. Germline loops: CDR1 MDHEN, CDR2 SYDVKM.

This chain connects TRBV11-3 to TRBJ2-3; weak D call: TRBD1 (6 bases). The CDR3 contains 16 residues. Germline values: CDR1 SGHNT, CDR2 YENEEA. V was shortened by 2 bases and J by 0 bases, with 12 bases between the two germline ends. The chain's CDR3 is CASSLSGASSTDTQYF. For the CDR3, the DNA is TGTGCCAGCAGCTTATCAGGGGCGTCTAGCACAGATACGCAGTATTTT.

The chain uses TRBV21-1 and TRBJ2-6; the D call TRBD1 from the table was never checked on the DNA. TRBV21-1 is labeled a pseudogene. This CDR3 is 20 amino acids long. CDR3 in amino acids: CASSKKTRTGEVSGANVLTF. The CDR3, as DNA: TGTGCCAGCAGCAAAAAGACAAGGACAGGGGAGGTCTCTGGGGCCAACGTCCTGACTTTC.

Regarding this clone: One end of the junction varies from germline; a read error may be responsible. The V gene is TRBV7-7, the J gene TRBJ2-3; 12 bases fit TRBD2. In germline, CDR1 is SSHAT, CDR2 FNYEAQ (reference sequence). The CDR3 is 16 amino acids. CDR3 sequence reads: CASSLGLAGSTDTQYF. CDR3 nucleotide sequence: TGTGCTAGCAGCTTAGGACTAGCGGGGAGCACAGATACGCAGTATTTT.